A single sample is the source of the 14 T cell receptor beta chains below, sequenced in a study of cytomegalovirus exposure and HLA in healthy donors. PCR used 60 Vbeta primers and 13 Jbeta primers. Using immunoSEQ multiplex PCR, the repertoire was profiled, and TCRdb retains in-frame clones only, with some absent. The data contain more than 95,000 clones, approximately 72% of them singletons. Material for sequencing was PBMCs. The receptors derive from a female donor in good health and CMV-seropositive.

This clone appeared a few times. The chain joins TRBV4-3 to TRBJ2-7; 7 bases align to TRBD2. V was pared by 1 base and J by 0 bases, with 15 bases of the junction left unmatched. CDR1 and CDR2 (germline): LGHNA, YSLEER. This CDR3 is 19 amino acids long. The CDR3 nucleotides read TGCGCCAGCAGCCAAGGTATAAAGTGGCGGGAGATCGCCTCCTACGAGCAGTACTTC. Residues: CASSQGIKWREIASYEQYF.

The rearrangement links TRBV6-5 to TRBJ2-3, with a tentative D call TRBD2 (7 bases). This CDR3 spans 15 amino acids. CDR1 is MNHEY and CDR2 is SVGAGI in the germline V gene. The V and J ends lost 5 bases and 0 bases respectively, with 12 bases between them. CDR3 residues: CASSRGALSTDTQYF. In nucleotides, the CDR3 is TGTGCCAGCAGTCGGGGGGCCCTTAGCACAGATACGCAGTATTTT.

The rearrangement joins TRBV6-4 to TRBJ2-5; 8 nucleotides align to TRBD2. This CDR3 region has 15 residues. V trimming: 3 bases; J trimming: 5 bases; junction bases outside the gene matches: 8. CDR1 and CDR2 from the germline V gene are MRHNA and SNTAGT. The CDR3 spells CASSELAGSRETQYF. The CDR3 nucleotides read TGTGCCAGCAGTGAGTTAGCGGGGTCGCGCGAGACCCAGTACTTC.

This chain links TRBV7-9 with TRBJ1-1; 9 nucleotides line up with TRBD1. CDR1 is SEHNR and CDR2 is FQNEAQ in the germline V gene (reference sequence). J was trimmed by 4 bases and V by 5 bases; bases with no gene match: 8. The CDR3 has 15 amino acids. The CDR3 loop reads CASSRVQGAGTEAFF. The DNA for the CDR3 is TGTGCCAGCAGCAGAGTACAGGGGGCAGGCACTGAAGCTTTCTTT. The full variable domain, completed using reference TRBV7-9 and TRBJ1-1, is DTGVSQNPRHKITKRGQNVTFRCDPISEHNRLYWYRQTLGQGPEFLTYFQNEAQLEKSRLLSDRFSAERPKGSFSTLEIQRTEQGDSAMYLCASSRVQGAGTEAFFGQGTRLTVV.

Only a few counts were recorded for this clone. The gene calls are TRBV4-3 and TRBJ2-7, with D hard to call. This CDR3 region has 14 residues. The germline gives CDR1 LGHNA, CDR2 YSLEER. The V end was cut by 1 base, the J end by 4 bases, with 11 bases between. CDR3 in DNA: TGCGCCAGCAGCCAAGCAAGAGCCTCTTACGAGCAGTACTTC. This encodes CASSQARASYEQYF.

The chain combines TRBV5-1 with TRBJ2-7, with 8 positions matching TRBD1. Germline values: CDR1 SGHRS, CDR2 YFSETQ. The CDR3 runs 15 residues. Trimming took 2 bases from V and 3 from J; bases not matched to a gene: 7. CDR3 in amino acids: CASSLQGQANYEQYF. In nucleotides, the CDR3 is TGCGCCAGCAGCTTACAGGGACAGGCTAACTACGAGCAGTACTTC.

The V gene is TRBV4-3, the J gene TRBJ2-7; 8 positions agree with TRBD2. The CDR3 runs 14 residues. V dropped 4 bases and J dropped 6; count of bases not matched to a gene: 8. Germline V CDR1 and CDR2: LGHNA, YSLEER. CDR3: CASSLSGGLSEQYF. CDR3 nucleotides: TGCGCCAGCAGCCTGAGCGGGGGCCTCTCCGAGCAGTACTTC.

Here the CDR3 reads CASSSQGAQTQYF. The CDR3 DNA is TGTGCCAGCAGTTCACAGGGGGCACAGACCCAGTACTTC. The gene calls are TRBV6-5 and TRBJ2-5; 9 positions match TRBD1. This CDR3 contains 13 residues. V lost 4 bases and J lost 6; bases outside the gene matches: 3. Germline V gives CDR1 MNHEY, CDR2 SVGAGI.

The CDR3: CASSFRGYTEAFF. In DNA, the CDR3 is TGTGCCAGCAGTTTCAGGGGGTACACTGAAGCTTTCTTT. The gene calls are TRBV28 and TRBJ1-1; 7 bases match TRBD1. Germline CDR1 and CDR2: MDHEN and SYDVKM. V was clipped by 3 bases and J by 3 bases; unmatched bases: 1. The CDR3 sequence is 13 residues long.

The V and J genes are TRBV6-8 and TRBJ2-7, with D perhaps TRBD2 (5 bases). This CDR3 has 13 amino acids. CDR1 is MNHGY and CDR2 is SAAAGT in the germline V gene. The V end lost 2 bases, the J end lost 6 bases, and 11 bases lay between the germline ends. The CDR3 spells CASSYEEVSEQYF. CDR3 DNA: TGTGCCAGCAGTTACGAGGAGGTTAGCGAGCAGTACTTC.

The chain is built from TRBV4-2 and TRBJ2-7; 8 positions agree with TRBD2. CDR3 length equals 15 residues. With V trimmed by 0 bases and J by 2 bases, 3 bases remained unmatched. Germline V lookup: CDR1 LGHNA, CDR2 YNFKEQ. The CDR3 bases are TGTGCCAGCAGCCAAGAACTAGCGGAGGCCTACGAGCAGTACTTC. It yields the protein CASSQELAEAYEQYF.

This clone occurred once. V usage is TRBV7-3 and J usage is TRBJ2-1, with D possibly matching TRBD2 (6 bases). CDR1 SGHTA and CDR2 FQGTGA come from the germline V gene. Trimming pared 5 bases from V and 6 bases from J, leaving 17 bases between. The CDR3 consists of 15 residues. CDR3 protein: CASSRERASVNEQFF. The CDR3 DNA follows: TGTGCCAGCAGCCGGGAGCGGGCTAGCGTCAATGAGCAGTTCTTC.

The rearrangement links TRBV6-6 to TRBJ1-1, with D unresolved. Trimming removed 8 bases from V and 1 base from J, with 5 bases in between. This CDR3 has 11 amino acids. The germline V gene encodes CDR1 MNHNY and CDR2 SVGAGI (reference sequence). CDR3 bases: TGTGCCAGCGAGGGGAACACTGAAGCTTTCTTT. This translates into CASEGNTEAFF.

A few counts support this clone. The chain couples TRBV5-1 to TRBJ1-2; tentatively, D is TRBD1 (6 bases). V was cut by 2 bases and J by 5 bases, with 13 bases left in between. Germline assignment: CDR1 SGHRS and CDR2 YFSETQ. The CDR3 consists of 14 residues. CDR3 bases: TGCGCCAGCAGCTTAACAGGGTACGCTTATGGCTACACCTTC. Protein sequence: CASSLTGYAYGYTF.